In this sample, the clone carrying this TCR beta chain turned up a few times. No antigen is known for it. TCRdb recomputed calls from the reads with MiXCR, one row per CDR3 protein. The repertoire consists of about 350,000 distinct CDR3 sequences, with approximately 30% occurring once and the leading ten covering less than 15%. Germline V gene data show CDR1 as SGHVS and CDR2 as FQNEAQ. CDR3 length: 21 residues. V was trimmed by 6 bases and J by 0 bases, leaving 33 bases between them. These data come from a study of T cell repertoires in cytomegalovirus infection. The V and J genes are TRBV7-8 and TRBJ2-7; a weak D match, TRBD2 (6 bases). The sequencing used cultured PBMCs, collected from culture after CMV antigen stimulation. The clonotype was recovered from a human donor in good health (CMV status not recorded). Some clones in this sample may be carry-over from other donors' samples. CDR3 residues: CASRSRMRGGVSGPSSYEQYF. The CDR3 DNA reads as TGTGCCAGCAGATCGCGGATGCGAGGTGGGGTGAGCGGGCCTAGCTCCTACGAGCAGTACTTC.